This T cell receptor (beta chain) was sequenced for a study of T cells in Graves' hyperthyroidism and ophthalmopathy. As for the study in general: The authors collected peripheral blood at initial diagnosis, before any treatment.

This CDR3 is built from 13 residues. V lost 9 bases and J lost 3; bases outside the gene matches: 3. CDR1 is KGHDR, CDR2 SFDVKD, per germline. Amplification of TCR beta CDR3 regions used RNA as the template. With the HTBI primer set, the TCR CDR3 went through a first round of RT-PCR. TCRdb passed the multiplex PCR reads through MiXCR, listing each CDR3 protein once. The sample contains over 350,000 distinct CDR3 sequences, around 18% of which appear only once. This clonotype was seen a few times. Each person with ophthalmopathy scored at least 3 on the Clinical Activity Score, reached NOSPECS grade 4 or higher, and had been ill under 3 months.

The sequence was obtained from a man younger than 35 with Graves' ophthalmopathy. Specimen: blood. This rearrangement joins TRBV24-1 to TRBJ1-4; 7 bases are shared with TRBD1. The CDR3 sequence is CATQGGANEKLFF. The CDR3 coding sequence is TGTGCCACCCAGGGGGGAGCTAATGAAAAACTGTTTTTT.